A selection of T cell receptor beta chains follows, all from one sample in a study of CD8+ T cells in alopecia areata. Using immunoSEQ multiplex PCR, the repertoire was profiled, and TCRdb retains in-frame clones only, with some absent. In the table there are some 110,000 clones, 50% to 75% of which are singletons. This material consisted of CD8+ T cells sorted from blood, taken at week 24, from a patient treated with tofacitinib. The receptors were sampled from a human donor with alopecia areata. The CDR3 runs from the conserved cysteine through the conserved F or W. Each record gives: D gene, J gene, clone size, V gene, CDR3 DNA, CDR3 protein. D genes are given only for firm matches. Expanded clones are given a class, and other clones once, few, many or no size at all.

d_gene: TRBD1; j_gene: TRBJ2-1; abundance: few; v_gene: TRBV30; CDR3nt: TGTGCCTGGGATGGGCTGTCCGGGACAGGGGGCCGCTTCACCTACAATGAGCAGTTCTTC; CDR3aa: CAWDGLSGTGGRFTYNEQFF
d_gene: -; j_gene: TRBJ2-7; abundance: -; v_gene: TRBV5-6; CDR3nt: TGTGCCAGCAGCTTATGGGAAAAAGGATACGAGCAGTACTTC; CDR3aa: CASSLWEKGYEQYF
d_gene: -; j_gene: TRBJ2-1; abundance: -; v_gene: TRBV5-6; CDR3nt: TGTGCCAGCAGCTTGGGTAGCTCCTACAATGAGCAGTTCTTC; CDR3aa: CASSLGSSYNEQFF
d_gene: -; j_gene: TRBJ2-5; abundance: -; v_gene: TRBV7-8; CDR3nt: TGTGCCAGCAGCCTCGGTTGGGTGGGGACAATGAAGACCCAGTACTTC; CDR3aa: CASSLGWVGTMKTQYF
d_gene: -; j_gene: TRBJ1-4; abundance: -; v_gene: TRBV2; CDR3nt: TGTGCCATCGACAGTGGGGAAAAACTGTTTTTT; CDR3aa: CAIDSGEKLFF
d_gene: TRBD1; j_gene: TRBJ2-5; abundance: once; v_gene: TRBV7-9; CDR3nt: TGTGCCAGCAGCCCACCGGGACAGAGAGGAGGGACCCAGTACTTC; CDR3aa: CASSPPGQRGGTQYF
d_gene: TRBD1; j_gene: TRBJ1-2; abundance: -; v_gene: TRBV9; CDR3nt: TGTGCCAGCAGCCCATGGCAGGGGGCGGACTATGGCTACACCTTC; CDR3aa: CASSPWQGADYGYTF
d_gene: TRBD2; j_gene: TRBJ2-1; abundance: -; v_gene: TRBV9; CDR3nt: TGTGCCAGCAGCGTGCGGGGGGAAACCTACAATGAGCAGTTCTTC; CDR3aa: CASSVRGETYNEQFF
d_gene: -; j_gene: TRBJ2-7; abundance: -; v_gene: TRBV27; CDR3nt: TGTGCCAGCAGTTTAACCTCTCTCTACGAGCAGTACTTC; CDR3aa: CASSLTSLYEQYF
d_gene: TRBD1; j_gene: TRBJ2-3; abundance: -; v_gene: TRBV30; CDR3nt: TGTGCCTGGAGGGCGGTAGGGACAGGGCTGGAAGATACGCAGTATTTT; CDR3aa: CAWRAVGTGLEDTQYF
d_gene: -; j_gene: TRBJ1-1; abundance: -; v_gene: TRBV7-6; CDR3nt: TGTGCCAGCAGCCCTCGGTTCACTGAAGCTTTCTTT; CDR3aa: CASSPRFTEAFF
d_gene: -; j_gene: TRBJ2-5; abundance: -; v_gene: TRBV21-1; CDR3nt: TGTGCCAGCAGAGATCACTACTCCCAAGAGACCCAGTACTTC; CDR3aa: CASRDHYSQETQYF
d_gene: TRBD2; j_gene: TRBJ2-1; abundance: -; v_gene: TRBV4-1; CDR3nt: TGCGCCAGCAGCCAACCGCCCAGCGGGGGGTTGGATGAGCAGTTCTTC; CDR3aa: CASSQPPSGGLDEQFF
d_gene: TRBD2; j_gene: TRBJ2-1; abundance: -; v_gene: TRBV9; CDR3nt: TGTGCCAGCAGCGTAAATCTAGCGGGGGGTAATGAGCAGTTCTTC; CDR3aa: CASSVNLAGGNEQFF
d_gene: -; j_gene: TRBJ2-7; abundance: few; v_gene: TRBV5-1; CDR3nt: TGCGCCAGCAGCTTGGCCAGAACAGGGTTTTCCTACGAGCAGTACTTC; CDR3aa: CASSLARTGFSYEQYF
d_gene: -; j_gene: TRBJ2-3; abundance: -; v_gene: TRBV2; CDR3nt: TGTGCCAGCAGTGATAAGCGGCGGACTAGCACAGATACGCAGTATTTT; CDR3aa: CASSDKRRTSTDTQYF
d_gene: -; j_gene: TRBJ2-2; abundance: -; v_gene: TRBV13; CDR3nt: TGTGCCAGCAGCCCCCCGAAACCGAACACCGGGGAGCTGTTTTTT; CDR3aa: CASSPPKPNTGELFF
d_gene: -; j_gene: TRBJ2-7; abundance: -; v_gene: TRBV7-9; CDR3nt: TGTGCCAGCAGCTTAGAGGCCCCCGAGCAGTACTTC; CDR3aa: CASSLEAPEQYF
d_gene: -; j_gene: TRBJ1-1; abundance: -; v_gene: TRBV7-2; CDR3nt: TGTGCCAGCAGCCGCGTGGTAGGGGTTGGCACTGAAGCTTTCTTT; CDR3aa: CASSRVVGVGTEAFF
d_gene: TRBD2; j_gene: TRBJ2-1; abundance: -; v_gene: TRBV9; CDR3nt: TGTGCCAGCAGCGTAGTAGGGACTAGCGGGGTGAGCTCCTACAATGAGCAGTTCTTC; CDR3aa: CASSVVGTSGVSSYNEQFF
d_gene: TRBD2; j_gene: TRBJ2-5; abundance: medium-sized; v_gene: TRBV15; CDR3nt: TGTGCCACCAGCAGAGCTAGCGGGGGGGCAGAGACCCAGTACTTC; CDR3aa: CATSRASGGAETQYF
d_gene: -; j_gene: TRBJ2-7; abundance: few; v_gene: TRBV29-1; CDR3nt: TGCAGCGTTAACACCCCGATTGGCGAGCAGTACTTC; CDR3aa: CSVNTPIGEQYF
d_gene: -; j_gene: TRBJ1-1; abundance: -; v_gene: TRBV23-1; CDR3nt: TGCGCCAGCAGTCAATCGATCCAGGTCCGAATGAACACTGAAGCTTTCTTT; CDR3aa: CASSQSIQVRMNTEAFF
d_gene: TRBD1; j_gene: TRBJ2-1; abundance: -; v_gene: TRBV10-1; CDR3nt: TGCGCCAGCAGTGACCCCGGGACAGACTACAATGAGCAGTTCTTC; CDR3aa: CASSDPGTDYNEQFF
d_gene: -; j_gene: TRBJ2-5; abundance: -; v_gene: TRBV19; CDR3nt: TGTGCCAGTAGTATAGATTGGGGGGAGCAAGAGACCCAGTACTTC; CDR3aa: CASSIDWGEQETQYF
d_gene: -; j_gene: TRBJ1-1; abundance: -; v_gene: TRBV2; CDR3nt: TGTGCCAGCAGTTACGGTGAGAGGGTTGGGACTAAAGCTTTCTTT; CDR3aa: CASSYGERVGTKAFF
d_gene: TRBD1; j_gene: TRBJ2-3; abundance: -; v_gene: TRBV10-3; CDR3nt: TGTGCCATCAGTGAGCCGGGACAGCGAAGCACAGATACGCAGTATTTT; CDR3aa: CAISEPGQRSTDTQYF
d_gene: -; j_gene: TRBJ2-7; abundance: -; v_gene: TRBV4-2; CDR3nt: TGTGCCAGCAGCCAAGAAATGGCCTACGAGCAGTACTTC; CDR3aa: CASSQEMAYEQYF
d_gene: -; j_gene: TRBJ2-1; abundance: -; v_gene: TRBV4-3; CDR3nt: TGCGCCAGCAGCCACCTAACGGACAATGAGCAGTTCTTC; CDR3aa: CASSHLTDNEQFF
d_gene: -; j_gene: TRBJ2-2; abundance: many; v_gene: TRBV27; CDR3nt: TGTGCCAGCAGTTTAAGAGGTGGCCTAGCGAGTACCGGGGAGCTGTTTTTT; CDR3aa: CASSLRGGLASTGELFF
d_gene: -; j_gene: TRBJ2-2; abundance: -; v_gene: TRBV25-1; CDR3nt: TGTGCCAGCAGTCCAGGGATCACCGGGGAGCTGTTTTTT; CDR3aa: CASSPGITGELFF
d_gene: -; j_gene: TRBJ1-2; abundance: few; v_gene: TRBV27; CDR3nt: TGTGCCAGCAGTAACAGGAGATCCTATGGCTACACCTTC; CDR3aa: CASSNRRSYGYTF
d_gene: -; j_gene: TRBJ2-7; abundance: -; v_gene: TRBV13; CDR3nt: TGTGCCAGCAGCTTAGGCAGCTCCTACGAGCAGTACTTC; CDR3aa: CASSLGSSYEQYF
d_gene: TRBD2; j_gene: TRBJ2-7; abundance: -; v_gene: TRBV13; CDR3nt: TGTGCCAGCAGCCCTAGACTAGCGGGGATATACGAGCAGTACTTC; CDR3aa: CASSPRLAGIYEQYF
d_gene: -; j_gene: TRBJ1-1; abundance: once; v_gene: TRBV13; CDR3nt: TGTGCCAGCAGCCCACGAAGGGATGGGAACACTGAAGCTTTCTTT; CDR3aa: CASSPRRDGNTEAFF
d_gene: -; j_gene: TRBJ2-5; abundance: -; v_gene: TRBV7-8; CDR3nt: TGTGCCAGCAGCTCGGACAGCCCCCAGACCCAGTACTTC; CDR3aa: CASSSDSPQTQYF
d_gene: -; j_gene: TRBJ1-1; abundance: -; v_gene: TRBV5-6; CDR3nt: TGTGCCAGCAGCTTGTTGGGCCATACAGGGACTGAAGCTTTCTTT; CDR3aa: CASSLLGHTGTEAFF
d_gene: TRBD1; j_gene: TRBJ2-6; abundance: few; v_gene: TRBV4-1; CDR3nt: TGTGCCAGCAGCCAAGGGGGCAGCTCTGGGGCCAACGTCCTGACTTTC; CDR3aa: CASSQGGSSGANVLTF
d_gene: -; j_gene: TRBJ2-7; abundance: few; v_gene: TRBV6-5; CDR3nt: TGTGCCAGCAGTTACTCGGGCAGACCCTACGAGCAGTACTTC; CDR3aa: CASSYSGRPYEQYF
d_gene: -; j_gene: TRBJ2-5; abundance: -; v_gene: TRBV14; CDR3nt: TGTGCCAGCAGCCAAGGATGGGGGACACAAGAGACCCAGTACTTC; CDR3aa: CASSQGWGTQETQYF
d_gene: -; j_gene: TRBJ2-6; abundance: -; v_gene: TRBV5-6; CDR3nt: TGTGCCAGCAGCCTGGGTCTTTTGGCCCCGCGCTCTGGGGCCAACGTCCTGACTTTC; CDR3aa: CASSLGLLAPRSGANVLTF
d_gene: -; j_gene: TRBJ1-1; abundance: -; v_gene: TRBV27; CDR3nt: TGTGCCAGCAGTGTCTGGATGAACACTGAAGCTTTCTTT; CDR3aa: CASSVWMNTEAFF